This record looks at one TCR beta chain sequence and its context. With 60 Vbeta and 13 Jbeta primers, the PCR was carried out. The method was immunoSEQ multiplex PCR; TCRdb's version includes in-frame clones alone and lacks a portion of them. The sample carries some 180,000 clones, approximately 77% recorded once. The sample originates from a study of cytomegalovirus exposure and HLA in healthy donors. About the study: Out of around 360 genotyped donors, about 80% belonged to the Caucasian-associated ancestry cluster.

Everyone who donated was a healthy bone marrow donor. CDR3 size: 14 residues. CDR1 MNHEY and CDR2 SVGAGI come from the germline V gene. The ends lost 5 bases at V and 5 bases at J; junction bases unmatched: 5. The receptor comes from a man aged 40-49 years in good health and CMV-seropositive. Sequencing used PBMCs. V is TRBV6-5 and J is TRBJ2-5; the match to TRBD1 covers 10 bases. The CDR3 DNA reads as TGTGCCAGCAGTACGACAGGGGGCCGGGAGACCCAGTACTTC. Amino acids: CASSTTGGRETQYF.